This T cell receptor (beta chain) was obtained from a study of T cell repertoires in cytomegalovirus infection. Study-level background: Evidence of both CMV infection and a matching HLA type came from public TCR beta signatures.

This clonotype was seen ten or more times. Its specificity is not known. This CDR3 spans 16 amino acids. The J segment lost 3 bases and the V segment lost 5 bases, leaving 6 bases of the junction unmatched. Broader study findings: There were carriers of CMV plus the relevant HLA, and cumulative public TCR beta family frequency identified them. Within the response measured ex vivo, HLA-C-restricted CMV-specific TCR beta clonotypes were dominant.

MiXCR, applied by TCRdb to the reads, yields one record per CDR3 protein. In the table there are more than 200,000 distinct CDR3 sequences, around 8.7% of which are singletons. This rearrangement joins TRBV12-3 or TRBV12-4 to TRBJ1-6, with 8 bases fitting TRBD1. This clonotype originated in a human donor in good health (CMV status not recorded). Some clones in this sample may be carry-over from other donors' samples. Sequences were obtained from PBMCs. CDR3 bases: TGTGCCAGCAGTGAATTAGGACAGGGCTATAATTCACCCCTCCACTTT. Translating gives CASSELGQGYNSPLHF.